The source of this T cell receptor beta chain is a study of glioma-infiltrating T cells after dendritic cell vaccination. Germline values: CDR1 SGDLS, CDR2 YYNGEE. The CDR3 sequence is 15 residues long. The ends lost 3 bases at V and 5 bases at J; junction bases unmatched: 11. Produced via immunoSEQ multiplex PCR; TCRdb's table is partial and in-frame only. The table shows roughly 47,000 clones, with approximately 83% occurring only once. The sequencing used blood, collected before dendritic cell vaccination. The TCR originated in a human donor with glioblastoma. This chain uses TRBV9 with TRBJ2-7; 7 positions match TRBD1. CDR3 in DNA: TGTGCCAGCAGCGCACGGGACAGTGGGTGGAACGAGCAGTACTTC. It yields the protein CASSARDSGWNEQYF.